The 10 T cell receptor beta chains in this list originate from one sample, sequenced in a study of siplizumab effects on memory and regulatory T cells. TCRdb's copy holds only in-frame clones and misses some; the assay was immunoSEQ multiplex PCR. The profile shows approximately 100,000 clones, over 90% of them singletons. Sample: non-Treg CD4+ T cells sorted from blood. These receptors were taken from a human donor in good health.

This chain joins TRBV7-9 and TRBJ2-3; TRBD2 matches 9 bases. The CDR3 totals 15 residues. Looked up from germline, CDR1 is SEHNR and CDR2 is FQNEAQ (reference sequence). Trimming took 5 bases from V and 0 from J; bases not matched to a gene: 3. The CDR3 reads CASSVSGRSTDTQYF. CDR3 nucleotides: TGTGCCAGCAGCGTTAGCGGGAGAAGCACAGATACGCAGTATTTT.

The rearrangement joins TRBV30 to TRBJ1-2, with 10 bases matching TRBD1. Looked up from germline, CDR1 is GTSNPN and CDR2 is SVGIG (reference sequence). The CDR3 spans 15 residues. V lost 1 base to trimming and J lost 4 bases; unmatched junction nucleotides: 6. The CDR3 DNA reads TGTGCCTGGAGTGCCTGGACAGGGGGTGGCTATGGCTACACCTTC. This sequence encodes CAWSAWTGGGYGYTF.

The chain is built from TRBV7-9 and TRBJ2-7; maybe TRBD2 (6 bases). The CDR3 is made up of 13 amino acids. V was shortened by 5 bases and J by 2 bases, with 10 bases between the two germline ends. Germline CDR1 is SEHNR and CDR2 is FQNEAQ (reference sequence). CDR3 DNA: TGTGCCAGCAGCATGGGAGGAGCCTACGAGCAGTACTTC. It codes for CASSMGGAYEQYF.

J is TRBJ1-1 and V is TRBV5-8; D is uncertain. This CDR3 comprises 10 residues. Germline assignment: CDR1 SGHTS and CDR2 YDEGEE. V dropped 2 bases and J dropped 11 bases, with 7 bases sitting between them. CDR3 loop: CASSFTSAFF. For the CDR3, the DNA is TGTGCCAGCAGCTTTACGTCGGCTTTCTTT.

The J gene is TRBJ2-2, the V gene TRBV28; 9 nucleotides align to TRBD1. V shed 6 bases and J 7 bases; nucleotides not matched to a gene: 12. This CDR3 has 16 residues. Germline lookup yields CDR1 MDHEN and CDR2 SYDVKM. In nucleotides, the CDR3 is TGTGCCAGCAGATCCCCCGGGACAGGGAAGGGCGGGGAGCTGTTTTTT. It codes for CASRSPGTGKGGELFF.

This chain uses TRBV7-3 with TRBJ1-1, with 8 bases identical to TRBD1. J lost 6 bases, V lost 5 bases, and 11 bases had no gene match. The CDR3 loop spans 15 amino acids. The germline V gene has CDR1 SGHTA and CDR2 FQGTGA. CDR3 DNA sequence: TGTGCCAGCAGCCCTCCCGGGCAGGGGGCGTCTGAAGCTTTCTTT. It codes for CASSPPGQGASEAFF.

J is TRBJ2-3 and V is TRBV5-1, with 10 bases identical to TRBD2. Germline CDR1 is SGHRS and CDR2 is YFSETQ. The CDR3 sequence is 14 residues long. Trimming took 5 bases from V and 4 from J; bases not matched to a gene: 4. The CDR3 DNA is TGCGCCAGCAGGACTAGCGGGTCATCAGATACGCAGTATTTT. Protein product: CASRTSGSSDTQYF.

V usage is TRBV6-5 and J usage is TRBJ2-1; 7 bases line up with TRBD2. The CDR3 has 14 residues. The germline V gene has CDR1 MNHEY and CDR2 SVGAGI. After removal of 4 bases from V and 7 bases from J, the junction contained 7 bases not matched to a gene. The CDR3 here is CASSSDRGVNEQFF. DNA of the CDR3: TGTGCCAGCAGTTCCGACCGGGGGGTAAATGAGCAGTTCTTC.

The chain employs TRBV11-2 and TRBJ1-2; D is possibly TRBD1 (5 bases). The germline V and J ends were trimmed by 6 bases and 4 bases, with 15 bases remaining between them. Looked up from germline, CDR1 is SGHAT and CDR2 is FQNNGV. The CDR3 totals 14 residues. CDR3 nucleotide sequence: TGTGCCAGCAGGAGTTTTGGACACCGCTATGGCTACACCTTC. Amino acids: CASRSFGHRYGYTF.

This clone occurred once. V gene TRBV5-1 combines with J gene TRBJ2-1; D gene ambiguous. With 5 bases removed from V and 3 bases from J, the gap between germline ends came to 12 bases. This CDR3 has 14 residues. In germline, CDR1 is SGHRS, CDR2 YFSETQ. CDR3 sequence reads: CASRRPPFYNEQFF. The CDR3 coding sequence is TGCGCCAGCAGAAGACCTCCTTTCTACAATGAGCAGTTCTTC.